The 19 T cell receptor beta chains below were found in one sample sequenced in a study of breast tumors, draining lymph nodes, adjacent tissues. Breast cancer patients provided tissue from their axillary draining lymph nodes. TCRdb re-derived calls from the multiplex PCR reads in MiXCR, one entry per CDR3 protein. Altogether 200,000 or so distinct CDR3 sequences are present, 31% being singletons, with the ten largest covering approximately 4.5%. Material for sequencing was axillary lymph node tissue. These receptors all stem from a female donor with breast cancer. Some clones in this sample may be carry-over from other donors' samples.

The rearrangement links TRBV6-1 to TRBJ1-5; perhaps TRBD1 as D (5 bases). CDR3 length equals 14 residues. Trimming removed 7 bases from V and 3 bases from J, with 13 bases in between. Germline V gives CDR1 MNHNS, CDR2 SASEGT. The CDR3 sequence: CASIGGGFNQPQHF. As DNA, the CDR3 is TGTGCCAGCATCGGGGGGGGGTTCAATCAGCCCCAGCATTTT.

This clonotype was seen at least ten times. J is TRBJ2-3 and V is TRBV20-1, with 9 bases fitting TRBD2. This CDR3 contains 16 residues. Germline CDR1 DFQATT, CDR2 SNEGSKA (reference sequence). V shed 3 bases, J shed 2 bases, and the junction held 9 bases outside the gene matches. CDR3 loop: CSARQMRGGFTDTQYF. In nucleotides, the CDR3 is TGCAGTGCTAGGCAGATGCGGGGGGGATTCACAGATACGCAGTATTTT.

The chain combines TRBV5-1 with TRBJ2-3; TRBD2 aligns across 8 bases. The V and J ends lost 6 bases and 2 bases, in that order; junction bases with no gene match: 17. The CDR3 sequence is 18 residues long. The germline V gene encodes CDR1 SGHRS and CDR2 YFSETQ. The CDR3 bases are TGCGCCAGCAACTCTTTCCAAAGCGGGGGCCCCTCCACAGATACGCAGTATTTT. Its protein is CASNSFQSGGPSTDTQYF.

This clonotype was observed many times. This chain joins TRBV7-9 and TRBJ2-5; the match to TRBD2 covers 10 bases. The germline CDR1 and CDR2 sequences are SEHNR and FQNEAQ (reference sequence). The J segment lost 5 bases and the V segment lost 9 bases, leaving 9 bases of the junction unmatched. This CDR3 spans 14 amino acids. The CDR3 loop is CASTLAGVMETQYF. The CDR3 DNA reads TGTGCCAGTACTCTAGCGGGAGTAATGGAGACCCAGTACTTC.

This clonotype occurred a few times. A much bigger clone sits one base away, suggesting this may be a read error. The V call is TRBV7-2, the J call TRBJ2-2; no reliable D call. The germline V and J ends were trimmed by 1 base and 4 bases, with 7 bases remaining between them. This CDR3 region has 14 residues. Germline CDR1 is SGHTA and CDR2 is FQGNSA. CDR3 in amino acids: CASSLGHCTGELFF. As DNA, the CDR3 is TGTGCCAGCAGCTTAGGACACTGCACCGGGGAGCTGTTTTTT. Full variable domain (missing parts from reference TRBV7-2 and TRBJ2-2): GAGVSQSPSNKVTEKGKDVELRCDPISGHTALYWYRQSLGQGLEFLIYFQGNSAPDKSGLPSDRFSAERTGGSVSTLTIQRTQQEDSAVYLCASSLGHCTGELFFGEGSRLTVL.

This rearrangement joins TRBV2 to TRBJ1-1, with unresolved D. Germline CDR1 and CDR2: SNHLY and FYNNEI. V lost 7 bases to trimming and J lost 0 bases, with 9 bases between them. This CDR3 has 13 amino acids. This CDR3 reads CASTRNMNTEAFF. CDR3 DNA sequence: TGTGCCAGCACCCGCAACATGAACACTGAAGCTTTCTTT.

This clonotype was detected a few times. The chain combines TRBV12-3 or TRBV12-4 with TRBJ2-3; 10 positions agree with TRBD2. This CDR3 spans 18 amino acids. Trimming removed 5 bases from V and 5 bases from J; junction bases left unmatched: 16. In nucleotides, the CDR3 is TGTGCCAGCAGTCTCCCGACAGTTCTAGCGGGAGATCAAGATACGCAGTATTTT. Its translation is CASSLPTVLAGDQDTQYF.

The chain carries TRBV15 and TRBJ2-7, with 9 bases aligning to TRBD2. CDR1 is LNHNV and CDR2 is YYDKDF in the germline V gene (reference sequence). CDR3 size: 16 residues. The J segment lost 5 bases and the V segment lost 3 bases, leaving 11 bases of the junction unmatched. In nucleotides, the CDR3 is TGTGCCACCAGCAGTGCTAGGAATGCGGGAGGGGACGAGCAGTACTTC. It yields the protein CATSSARNAGGDEQYF.

This clonotype has just one count. The chain recombines TRBV7-2 with TRBJ1-6; TRBD1 matches 10 bases. J was trimmed by 9 bases and V by 11 bases; bases with no gene match: 10. The CDR3 covers 14 residues. Germline CDR1 reads SGHTA; CDR2 reads FQGNSA. The CDR3 DNA follows: TGTGCCTTCCGAACCGGGACAGGGGCTTCACCCCTCCACTTT. It codes for CAFRTGTGASPLHF.

This clonotype came up many times. The V call is TRBV2, the J call TRBJ1-2; 7 bases are shared with TRBD1. The CDR3 extends over 15 amino acids. V trimming: 6 bases; J trimming: 0 bases; junction bases outside the gene matches: 7. CDR1 SNHLY and CDR2 FYNNEI come from the germline V gene. CDR3 sequence (DNA): TGTGCCAGCAGCTTACAGGGGAACCCTAACTATGGCTACACCTTC. It codes for CASSLQGNPNYGYTF.

The chain recombines TRBV6-6 with TRBJ2-5; D possibly corresponds to TRBD1 (5 bases). The CDR3 spans 15 residues. Germline loops: CDR1 MNHNY, CDR2 SVGAGI (reference sequence). V was shortened by 3 bases and J by 3 bases, with 14 bases between the two germline ends. The CDR3 here is CASSYTGDGEETQYF. The DNA for the CDR3 is TGTGCCAGCAGTTATACAGGTGACGGAGAAGAGACCCAGTACTTC.

This clonotype has just a few counts. The chain has TRBV29-1 and TRBJ2-3; D is perhaps TRBD1 (5 bases). V lost 4 bases, J lost 5 bases, and 19 bases lay in between. Germline V gene data show CDR1 as SQVTM and CDR2 as ANQGSEA. The CDR3 runs 15 residues. The CDR3: CSVVYYLGVGDTQYF. Written as DNA, the CDR3 is TGCAGCGTTGTTTACTACTTAGGGGTTGGAGATACGCAGTATTTT.

This clonotype has a count of ten or more. The chain has TRBV7-2 and TRBJ2-4; 7 bases fit TRBD2. V was clipped by 10 bases and J by 8 bases; unmatched bases: 17. Germline loops: CDR1 SGHTA, CDR2 FQGNSA. This CDR3 spans 15 amino acids. In nucleotides, the CDR3 is TGTGCCATCCAGAGACGAAGGGAGGGGTGGGACATTCAGTACTTC. Amino acids: CAIQRRREGWDIQYF. Together with reference TRBV7-2 and TRBJ2-4, the CDR3 gives the full variable domain: GAGVSQSPSNKVTEKGKDVELRCDPISGHTALYWYRQSLGQGLEFLIYFQGNSAPDKSGLPSDRFSAERTGGSVSTLTIQRTQQEDSAVYLCAIQRRREGWDIQYFGAGTRLSVL.

This clonotype was observed a few times. This chain links TRBV28 with TRBJ1-3; tentative D call: TRBD1 (5 bases). V was clipped by 4 bases and J by 2 bases, with 15 bases between them. The length of the CDR3 is 16 residues. Germline loops: CDR1 MDHEN, CDR2 SYDVKM. For the CDR3, the DNA is TGTGCCAGCAGTTCCCAAGGACCAGGGCCTGGAAACACCATATATTTT. This encodes CASSSQGPGPGNTIYF.

This chain joins TRBV12-3 or TRBV12-4 and TRBJ2-1; possible D gene TRBD2, 5 bases. The CDR3 runs to 16 residues. Trimming left V 3 bases short and J 7 bases short, with 19 bases between. CDR3 region: CASSFGVALSVNEQFF. The CDR3 DNA sequence: TGTGCCAGCAGTTTCGGGGTAGCGCTCTCAGTGAATGAGCAGTTCTTC.

This clonotype was seen a handful of times. This chain uses TRBV15 with TRBJ1-4; TRBD1 matches at 8 bases. The J segment lost 7 bases and the V segment lost 3 bases, leaving 16 bases of the junction unmatched. Germline values: CDR1 LNHNV, CDR2 YYDKDF (reference sequence). The CDR3 is made up of 18 amino acids. For the CDR3, the DNA is TGTGCCACCAGCAGCGTCTCCGGGACAGGCCAACTGGGTGAAAAACTGTTTTTT. It is translated as CATSSVSGTGQLGEKLFF. Full variable domain (outside the CDR3, taken from reference TRBV15 and TRBJ1-4): DAMVIQNPRYQVTQFGKPVTLSCSQTLNHNVMYWYQQKSSQAPKLLFHYYDKDFNNEADTPDNFQSRRPNTSFCFLDIRSPGLGDTAMYLCATSSVSGTGQLGEKLFFGSGTQLSVL.

This clonotype was picked up many times. The rearrangement joins TRBV4-3 to TRBJ2-3; 7 bases map to TRBD1. Germline V gene sequence: CDR1 LGHNA, CDR2 YSLEER. Trimming removed 2 bases from V and 0 bases from J; junction bases left unmatched: 8. The length of the CDR3 is 17 residues. The CDR3 bases are TGCGCCAGCAGCCAAAGAGGGGACAGAACTAGCACAGATACGCAGTATTTT. The encoded protein is CASSQRGDRTSTDTQYF.

This clonotype was observed a few times. A much more abundant neighbour one base away suggests this may be a read error. V is TRBV5-4 and J is TRBJ2-7; tentative D call: TRBD2 (7 bases). Per germline, CDR1 SGHNT and CDR2 YYREEE (reference sequence). The V end was cut by 0 bases, the J end by 2 bases, with 18 bases between. The CDR3 covers 17 residues. Here the CDR3 DNA reads TGTGCCAGCAGCTTGGGGACTACCGGGGGGCCAACCTACGAGCAGTACTTC. It codes for CASSLGTTGGPTYEQYF.

This clonotype was picked up a small number of times. This chain links TRBV28 with TRBJ2-7; a possible D gene is TRBD2 (5 bases). Germline CDR1 MDHEN, CDR2 SYDVKM. The CDR3 is 18 residues long. V was pared by 2 bases and J by 2 bases, with 22 bases between. The CDR3 sequence: CASSLKSKSGLRPYEQYF. CDR3 DNA: TGTGCCAGCAGTTTAAAGAGCAAGAGCGGTCTCCGACCCTACGAGCAGTACTTC.